The present entry profiles one T cell receptor (beta chain) with its context. Its target antigen remains unknown. No per-base quality is available; no much larger clone lies one base away. The data derive from a study of early T cells in non-severe SARS-CoV-2 infection listed by TCRdb under 2021. With respect to the entire study: TCR sequencing used bulk RNA from unsorted whole blood, so alpha and beta chains could not be paired.

CDR1 and CDR2 are drawn from the germline V gene (reference sequence): SGHAT, FQDESV. V ends up 5 bases short and J 0 bases short, with an unmatched junction base count of 4. The CDR3 runs 17 residues from the cysteine to the phenylalanine. Only CDR3 DNA is held: 51 bases, read in frame from base 1. Results and caveats for the whole study, not just this receptor: Matching against VDJdb was skewed toward anti-spike CD8 responses, likely underestimated virus-specific expansions, and missed private and CD4 specificities.

The library relied on 5' RACE. This sample was sequenced with a NextSeq 500. To correct for sequencing error and PCR bias, the TCR library protocol tagged individual cDNA molecules with unique molecular identifiers. Both TCR alpha and beta chains were sequenced, and tight co-correlation was observed between alpha and beta sequence abundances in each sample. Regarding the original processing steps: V gene, J gene and CDR3 annotation of TCR sequences was performed with Decombinator V4. Expanded TCRs were defined as changing significantly between any two time points under a Poisson model with p below 0.0001. Abundances of TCRs were expressed as counts per million after normalisation to the total number of TCRs sequenced in each sample. TRAV1-2 paired with TRAJ12, TRAJ20 or TRAJ33 defined MAIT TCRs, while TRAV10 paired with TRAJ18 defined iNKT TCRs. A search of VDJdb, accessed on 1 November 2021, was run for TCRs annotated to CMV, EBV and SARS-CoV-2, with TCRs annotated for multiple antigens excluded. Using fastp trimming at Q25 and MiXCR clonotype assembly, TCRdb reanalyzed the public sequencing data and kept in-frame beta chains. CDR3 protein sequences are deduplicated, and each keeps its most common genes and DNA. These V and J calls rely on TCRdb rather than the paper's analysis. The sample has 95,000 to 150,000 distinct CDR3 sequences on record, about 15% of them singletons. The ten largest account for 21% of the sample.

This was a case-control study nested in a cohort of healthcare workers in London, UK, who had nasopharyngeal swab PCR tests and blood samples taken every week. Between 23 and 31 March 2020, the week of the UK lockdown, healthcare workers were enrolled and then followed up weekly for as long as 16 weeks. The sequence was collected from an adult who was a healthcare worker with PCR-confirmed SARS-CoV-2 infection or an uninfected control (not recorded which). The specimen was whole blood. Recombination linked TRBV11-1 to TRBJ2-1, and TRBD2 matches 13 of the central bases. In nucleotides, the sequence is TGTGCCAGCAGCGGACTAGCGGGGGCCCGCTCCTACAATGAGCAGTTCTTC. This codes for CASSGLAGARSYNEQFF.